The T cell receptor (beta chain) described here comes from a study of tumor-infiltrating lymphocytes in localized non-small cell lung cancer. Per germline, CDR1 MNHNS and CDR2 SASEGT. Trimming shortened V by 3 bases and J by 10 bases, and 10 bases separated the two germline ends. This CDR3 is 13 amino acids long. Profiling relied on immunoSEQ multiplex PCR, and the TCRdb table lists in-frame clones only, not all of them. The table shows tens of thousands of clones, with roughly 85% occurring only once. Whole-study findings and limits: Higher tumor T cell infiltration than in uninvolved lung was supported by TCRbeta sequencing. Tumor T-cell fraction was not associated with recurrence-free survival. Each assay used a separate piece of the same tissue.

Note on this clone: Its antigen is undetermined.

The source is a human donor with non-small cell lung cancer. Sequenced material: lung tumor tissue. The gene calls are TRBV6-1 and TRBJ1-6, with D tentatively TRBD1 (6 bases). The CDR3 loop is CASSDYRESPLHF. Written as DNA, the CDR3 is TGTGCCAGCAGTGACTACAGGGAGTCACCCCTCCACTTT.